What follows are 8 T cell receptor beta chains derived from one specimen sequenced in a study of CD8+ T cells in alopecia areata. Markers including CD4, CD8alpha, NKG2D and NKG2ACE guided sorting of pooled cutaneous lymph node cells. RNA extraction and reverse transcription yielded cDNA as sequencing template. The table came from immunoSEQ multiplex PCR; TCRdb's copy has only in-frame clones and leaves some out. The sample yields over 250,000 clones, without any singletons. Specimen: CD4+ T cells sorted from a lymph node. These receptors were collected from a C3H/HeJ mouse with alopecia areata. MHC haplotype of the strain: H2-k.

The sample holds a few counts of this clone. Mouse gene names and germline throughout. From the germline J gene comes the end of the CDR3, since the read stops 4 residues before it. The J gene is TRBJ2-2, the V gene TRBV13-1; 10 bases line up with TRBD1. The J segment lost 2 bases and the V segment lost 0 bases, leaving 4 bases of the junction unmatched. Germline-derived CDR1 and CDR2 are NSHNY and SYGAGN. The CDR3 spans 17 residues. The chain's CDR3 is CASSDGQGARNTGQLYF. The sequenced CDR3 bases are TGTGCCAGCAGTGATGGACAGGGGGCTAGGAACACCGGG.

A few counts support this clone. This sequence may be a read error, since a much larger clone differs from it by one base. These gene names are mouse names. The read is 4 residues too short to cover the CDR3 end, so that end is filled in from the germline J gene. This sequence joins TRBV5 and TRBJ2-2; 7 nucleotides align to TRBD1. Trimming removed 4 bases from V and 1 base from J; junction bases left unmatched: 3. This CDR3 region has 15 residues. The germline V gene has CDR1 LGHNA and CDR2 YNLKQL (reference sequence). The DNA read from the CDR3 is TGTGCCAGCAGCCCCGGGACAGAAAACACCGGG. Residues: CASSPGTENTG. The whole CDR3 sequence reads CASSPGTENTGQLYF.

In regard to this clone: Gene names denote mouse genes. The observed sequence ends 4 residues before the CDR3 terminus, with the missing tail filled in from the germline J gene. V usage is TRBV17 and J usage is TRBJ2-7; the match to TRBD2 covers 8 bases. Germline CDR1 reads MNHDT; CDR2 reads YYDKIL. The CDR3 has 15 amino acids. The CDR3 protein is CASSRDGGGLYEQYF. The sequenced part of the CDR3 DNA is TGTGCTAGCAGTAGAGATGGGGGGGGCCTATAT.

This clone was counted between two and nine times. The genes and germline here are from mouse. Sequencing ends 4 residues short of the CDR3 end; the germline J gene provides the rest. The same CDR3 can be traced to other DNA sequences in this sample. The chain couples TRBV19 to TRBJ2-3; TRBD1 agrees at 10 bases. This CDR3 has 15 residues. Germline-derived CDR1 and CDR2 are FNHDT and SITEND (reference sequence). Germline trimming cut 4 bases from V and 1 base from J; bases unmatched to any gene: 3. The sequenced part of the CDR3 DNA is TGTGCCAGCAGTCGACAGGGGGCAGGTGCAGAA. Translated, it gives CASSRQGAGAE. The entire CDR3 reads CASSRQGAGAETLYF.

This clone occurred a few times. All gene names here are mouse names. The CDR3 extends 4 residues past the end of the read, so its final part is completed from the germline J gene. V is TRBV19 and J is TRBJ2-2; TRBD1 agrees at 9 bases. Germline CDR1 FNHDT, CDR2 SITEND (reference sequence). The CDR3 loop spans 16 amino acids. The DNA read from the CDR3 is TGTGCCAGCAGTATCCCGGGACAGGGATCGGTCGGG. It specifies CASSIPGQGSVG. The whole CDR3 sequence reads CASSIPGQGSVGQLYF.

This clone was seen a handful of times. An end of the junction does not agree with germline; a read error may underlie this. The genes and germline here are from mouse. The sequenced fragment ends 4 residues before the CDR3 boundary, so the rest is inferred from the germline J gene. The chain couples TRBV1 to TRBJ2-5, with D perhaps being TRBD1 or TRBD2 (7 bases each). This CDR3 is built from 14 residues. Germline V gene sequence: CDR1 NSQYPW, CDR2 LRSPGD (reference sequence). The DNA read from the CDR3 is TGCATCTGCAGGGGGGGGAGTAACCAAGAC. This translates into CICRGGSNQD. The whole CDR3 region reads CICRGGSNQDTQYF.

This clone has just a few counts. The genes and germline here are from mouse. From the germline J gene comes the end of the CDR3, since the read stops 4 residues before it. The chain carries TRBV13-1 and TRBJ2-1; 9 bases map to TRBD2. The germline gives CDR1 NSHNY, CDR2 SYGAGN. V dropped 2 bases and J dropped 5; count of bases not matched to a gene: 5. This CDR3 is 15 amino acids long. CDR3 DNA (partial): TGTGCCAGCAGTGACCAACTGGGGGGTAATGCT. It encodes CASSDQLGGNA. The full CDR3 protein is CASSDQLGGNAEQFF.

Comment on this clone: Since a much larger clone is just one base distant, this may be a read error. The genes are named according to mouse. The read ends 4 residues shy of where the CDR3 ends; the end is completed using the germline J gene. The rearrangement uses TRBV13-1 and TRBJ2-2, with a possible D match to TRBD1 (5 bases). The CDR3 sequence is 13 residues long. Trimming cost V 5 bases and J 1 base, with 6 bases left between them. Germline CDR1 reads NSHNY; CDR2 reads SYGAGN. The sequenced part of the CDR3 DNA is TGTGCCAGCAGGACAGAAAACACCGGG. Translated: CASRTENTG. The CDR3 in its entirety is CASRTENTGQLYF.